This T cell receptor (beta chain) was documented in a study of blood T cells in healthy people across ages. General observations from the study: Higher diversity, along with more naive CD4+ cells, distinguished long-lived donors from aged donors.

The CDR3 consists of 12 residues. Trimming removed 0 bases from V and 11 bases from J, with 13 bases in between. The germline V gene encodes CDR1 SQVTM and CDR2 ANQGSEA. As for this clonotype: What it binds is not known.

Together with a sample-barcoded 5' primer, a J-beta primer mix was included in a second PCR lasting about 6 to 11 cycles. From the 5' RACE reads, TCRdb called clonotypes with MiXCR, one entry per CDR3 protein. The table shows fewer than 900,000 distinct CDR3 sequences, with roughly two fifths occurring only once. This chain links TRBV29-1 with TRBJ2-5; TRBD2 might be the D (6 bases). This sequence originates from a woman aged 55-70 years in good health. Sequenced input: blood. CDR3 sequence reads: CSVEDREYEQYF. In DNA, the CDR3 is TGCAGCGTTGAAGATCGGGAGTATGAGCAGTACTTC.